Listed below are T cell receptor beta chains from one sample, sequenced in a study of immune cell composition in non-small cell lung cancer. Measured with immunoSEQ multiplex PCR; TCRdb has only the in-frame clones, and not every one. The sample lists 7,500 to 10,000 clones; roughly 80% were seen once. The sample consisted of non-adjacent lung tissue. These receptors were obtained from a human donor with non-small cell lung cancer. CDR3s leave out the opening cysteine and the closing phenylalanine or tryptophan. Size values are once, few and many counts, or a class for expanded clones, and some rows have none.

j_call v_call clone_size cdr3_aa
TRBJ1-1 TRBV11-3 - ASSLGGQINTEAF
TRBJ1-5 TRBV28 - ASSLGQTSNQPQH
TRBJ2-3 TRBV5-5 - ASSLAGASGGLDTQY
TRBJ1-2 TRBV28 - ASRVQGEINYGYT
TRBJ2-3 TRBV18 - ASSPSPGRLTDTQY
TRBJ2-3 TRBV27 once ASKRADTQY
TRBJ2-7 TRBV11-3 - ASSRGLAGHLY
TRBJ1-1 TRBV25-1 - ASSEWGQNTEAF
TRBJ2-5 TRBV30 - AWSVVAGETQY
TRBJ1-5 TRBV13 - ASSFRTLDRHQPQH
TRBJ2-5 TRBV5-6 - ASSLVSQETQY
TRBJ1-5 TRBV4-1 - ASSLSFEARELTQH
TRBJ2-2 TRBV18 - ASSPGAGGELF
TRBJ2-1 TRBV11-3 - ASSLSTSGGAFYNEQF
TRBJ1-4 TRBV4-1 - ASSLRQGSEKLF
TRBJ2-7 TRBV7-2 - ASSAGLAGAASEQY
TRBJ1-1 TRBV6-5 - ASSYGRGNTEAF
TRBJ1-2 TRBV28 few ASSPGTVGSYT
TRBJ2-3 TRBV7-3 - ASSLLGGVTDTQY
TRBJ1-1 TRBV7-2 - ASSSGQGKGGTEAF
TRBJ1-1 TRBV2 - ASSGVLGEGSIEAF
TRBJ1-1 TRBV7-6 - ASSLGTGRGTEAF
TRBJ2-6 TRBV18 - ASSPRAGALSGANVLT
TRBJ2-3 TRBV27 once ASSSSTWTDTQY
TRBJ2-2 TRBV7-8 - ASRANTGELF
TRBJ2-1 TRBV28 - ASRVNRGEQF
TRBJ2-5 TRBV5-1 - ASSQGLAGSTEGTQY
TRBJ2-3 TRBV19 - ASSPGPGAQY
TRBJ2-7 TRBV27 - ASSRGGFTYEQY
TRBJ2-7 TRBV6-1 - ASIAPWGGNYEQY
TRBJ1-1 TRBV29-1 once SVDTGGRGNTEAF